Shown below are 15 T cell receptor beta chains from a single sample sequenced in a study of T cells after yellow fever vaccination. A single record per CDR3 protein comes from TCRdb applying MiXCR to the 5' RACE reads. The sample has about 170,000 distinct CDR3 sequences, 9.5% to 11% seen once. The input for sequencing was CD8+ T cells sorted from PBMCs, taken 15 days after the yellow fever booster vaccination. These receptors were obtained from a man aged 18 to 35 who received the YFV17D yellow fever vaccine.

The chain links TRBV4-3 to TRBJ1-2; the D gene is possibly TRBD1 (5 bases). The ends were cut back, 0 bases at V and 2 bases at J, with 10 bases in the middle. This CDR3 has 15 residues. Germline V lookup: CDR1 LGHNA, CDR2 YSLEER. CDR3 bases: TGCGCCAGCAGCCAAGAACATTGGGGGAACTATGGCTACACCTTC. Translated: CASSQEHWGNYGYTF.

This clonotype was detected ten times or more. The V call is TRBV6-2 or TRBV6-3, the J call TRBJ2-1; tentative D call: TRBD1 (5 bases). Trimming cost V 7 bases and J 1 base, with 11 bases left between them. The CDR3 is 14 amino acids. Germline V gene lookup returns CDR1 MNHEY and CDR2 SVGEGT. The CDR3 here is CASTRDRSYNEQFF. CDR3 sequence (DNA): TGTGCCAGCACTCGAGACAGATCCTACAATGAGCAGTTCTTC.

The chain carries TRBV7-8 and TRBJ2-5, with 10 bases matching TRBD2. Germline loops: CDR1 SGHVS, CDR2 FQNEAQ. The CDR3 is made up of 17 amino acids. The V and J ends lost 5 bases and 7 bases, in that order; junction bases with no gene match: 16. This CDR3 reads CASSPSGTSAVRGTQYF. In nucleotides, the CDR3 is TGTGCCAGCAGCCCCTCCGGGACTAGCGCGGTGCGTGGGACCCAGTACTTC.

This clonotype has only a few counts. The rearrangement links TRBV27 to TRBJ2-1; no clear D. The germline CDR1 and CDR2 sequences are MNHEY and SMNVEV (reference sequence). V lost 6 bases to trimming and J lost 4 bases, with 13 bases between them. The CDR3 covers 14 residues. The CDR3 region has the DNA TGTGCCAGCAGGCTCGTGACTGAGTACAATGAGCAGTTCTTC. Residues: CASRLVTEYNEQFF.

Many counts were recorded for this clonotype. V gene TRBV29-1 combines with J gene TRBJ1-3; 10 bases line up with TRBD1. Unmatched junction bases numbered 10, after V lost 6 bases and J lost 5 bases. The CDR3 extends over 15 amino acids. Germline V lookup: CDR1 SQVTM, CDR2 ANQGSEA. The CDR3 spells CSVSRTGGGRNTIYF. The CDR3 DNA follows: TGCAGCGTCTCCCGGACAGGGGGTGGAAGAAACACCATATATTTT. Variable domain in full (rest from reference TRBV29-1 and TRBJ1-3): SAVISQKPSRDICQRGTSLTIQCQVDSQVTMMFWYRQQPGQSLTLIATANQGSEATYESGFVIDKFPISRPNLTFSTLTVSNMSPEDSSIYLCSVSRTGGGRNTIYFGEGSWLTVV.

This clonotype was seen at least ten times. The chain carries TRBV7-2 and TRBJ2-5; D not resolved. This CDR3 spans 13 amino acids. Trimming shortened V by 5 bases and J by 7 bases, and 14 bases separated the two germline ends. The germline V gene encodes CDR1 SGHTA and CDR2 FQGNSA. Here the CDR3 reads CASSPDTGWTQYF. The CDR3 nucleotides read TGTGCCAGCAGCCCAGACACGGGCTGGACCCAGTACTTC.

Only a few counts were recorded for this clonotype. CDR3 DNA: TGTGCCAGCAGCGTCCGCCGGGACAGGGAGGACAATGAGCAGTTCTTC. Its translation: CASSVRRDREDNEQFF. The genes are TRBV9 and TRBJ2-1; 9 bases are a match to TRBD1. This CDR3 region has 16 residues. Germline assignment: CDR1 SGDLS and CDR2 YYNGEE. The trim removed 2 bases at V and 5 bases at J, leaving 8 bases unmatched.

This clonotype came up a few times. The chain couples TRBV6-2 or TRBV6-3 to TRBJ2-5, with D perhaps being TRBD1 or TRBD2 (6 bases each). Germline lookup yields CDR1 MNHEY and CDR2 SVGEGT. Trimming left V 5 bases short and J 5 bases short, with 12 bases between. The CDR3 has 13 amino acids. CDR3 sequence reads: CASSATGAETQYF. In DNA, the CDR3 is TGTGCCAGCAGTGCGACGGGGGCGGAGACCCAGTACTTC.

This clonotype appeared a few times. The V and J genes are TRBV7-8 and TRBJ1-4; D gene unclear. The CDR3 length is 18 residues. The germline V gene encodes CDR1 SGHVS and CDR2 FQNEAQ. Trimming took 6 bases from V and 2 from J, leaving 22 bases between them. This CDR3 reads CASRLKEGEVETNEKLFF. The CDR3 DNA reads as TGTGCCAGCAGACTGAAGGAGGGCGAGGTTGAGACTAATGAAAAACTGTTTTTT.

The V call is TRBV7-9, the J call TRBJ2-6; 7 bases fit TRBD1. Per the germline V gene, CDR1 is SEHNR and CDR2 is FQNEAQ (reference sequence). V shed 9 bases, J shed 0 bases, and the junction held 2 bases outside the gene matches. The CDR3 runs to 14 residues. CDR3 bases: TGTGCCAGTTGGGACAGCTCTGGGGCCAACGTCCTGACTTTC. Translated, it gives CASWDSSGANVLTF.

There are a few counts of this clonotype. The rearrangement uses TRBV19 and TRBJ2-5; TRBD1 matches at 8 bases. Germline CDR1 LNHDA, CDR2 SQIVND (reference sequence). The V segment lost 3 bases and the J segment 4 bases; nucleotides outside the gene matches: 7. The CDR3 totals 15 residues. Here the CDR3 reads CASSIGTGTGETQYF. Written as DNA, the CDR3 is TGTGCCAGTAGTATTGGGACCGGGACAGGAGAGACCCAGTACTTC.

This clonotype turned up a few times. V gene TRBV29-1 combines with J gene TRBJ2-3, with TRBD1 as a possible D gene (5 bases). V gave up 6 bases and J gave up 4 bases, with 11 bases separating them. In germline, CDR1 is SQVTM, CDR2 ANQGSEA. CDR3 size: 12 residues. DNA of the CDR3: TGCAGCGTCCCGGTGGGGCCAGATACGCAGTATTTT. It codes for CSVPVGPDTQYF.

This chain uses TRBV4-1 with TRBJ1-2; D is perhaps TRBD1 (5 bases). CDR1 and CDR2 from the germline V gene are MGHRA and YSYEKL. Trimming left V 1 base short and J 4 bases short, with 10 bases between. CDR3 size: 14 residues. The DNA for the CDR3 is TGCGCCAGCAGCCAAGGCGACAGTCTCTATGGCTACACCTTC. It yields the protein CASSQGDSLYGYTF.

The V call is TRBV6-2 or TRBV6-3, the J call TRBJ2-7; D uncertain. Looked up from germline, CDR1 is MNHEY and CDR2 is SVGEGT. The CDR3 length is 13 residues. The V and J ends lost 8 bases and 3 bases respectively, with 14 bases between them. CDR3 residues: CASGKAAGYEQYV. The CDR3 DNA reads as TGTGCCAGCGGAAAGGCGGCCGGCTACGAGCAGTACGTC.

This clonotype has more than one count but fewer than ten. The chain joins TRBV27 to TRBJ1-6; D uncertain. The CDR3 has 14 amino acids. The V end lost 4 bases, the J end lost 6 bases, and 10 bases lay between the germline ends. Germline CDR1 and CDR2: MNHEY and SMNVEV (reference sequence). The CDR3 DNA is TGTGCCAGCAGTTCCCGGCAGTTTAATTCACCCCTCCACTTT. It codes for CASSSRQFNSPLHF.